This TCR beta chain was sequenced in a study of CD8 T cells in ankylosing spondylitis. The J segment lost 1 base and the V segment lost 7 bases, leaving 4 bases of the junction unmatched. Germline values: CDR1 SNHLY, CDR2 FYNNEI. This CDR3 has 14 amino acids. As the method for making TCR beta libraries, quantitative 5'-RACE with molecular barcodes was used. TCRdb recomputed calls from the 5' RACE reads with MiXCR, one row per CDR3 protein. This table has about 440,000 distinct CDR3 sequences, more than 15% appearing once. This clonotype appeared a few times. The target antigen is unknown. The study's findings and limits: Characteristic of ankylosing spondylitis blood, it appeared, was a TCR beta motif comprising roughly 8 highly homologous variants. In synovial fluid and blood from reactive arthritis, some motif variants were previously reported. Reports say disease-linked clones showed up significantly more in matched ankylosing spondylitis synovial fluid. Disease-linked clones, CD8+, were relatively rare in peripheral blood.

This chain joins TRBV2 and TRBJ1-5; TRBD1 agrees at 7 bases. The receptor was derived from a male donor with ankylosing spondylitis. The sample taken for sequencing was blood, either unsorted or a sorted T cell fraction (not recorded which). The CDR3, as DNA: TGTGCCAGCAAATTGACAGGGAGCAATCAGCCCCAGCATTTT. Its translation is CASKLTGSNQPQHF.